This TCR beta chain was retrieved from a study of blood T cell repertoires in COVID-19. Study at large: The United States, Italy and Spain provided the acute and convalescent COVID-19 samples. The cDNA or gDNA used as material had been derived from T cells, B-cell-depleted T cells, or PBMCs.

Original processing methods: Reference gene primer amplification gave nucleated cell count estimates. Here immunoSEQ multiplex PCR was the method, and the copy in TCRdb shows in-frame clones only, minus some. That table gives V, J and clone size, and the DNA gave D and trimming. The data hold 190,000 or so clones, with about three quarters observed a single time. Looked up from germline, CDR1 is LGHDT and CDR2 is YNNKEL (reference sequence). Trimming took off 2 bases at V and 1 base at J, with 14 bases between the two ends. The CDR3 contains 16 residues. The V and J genes are TRBV3-1 (or the pseudogene TRBV3-2) and TRBJ2-5, with D maybe TRBD2 (5 bases). The origin of this receptor is a woman at least 80 years old with active or convalescent COVID-19. Specimen: peripheral blood. The CDR3 loop reads CASSQFPSGGQETQYF. CDR3 coding DNA: TGTGCCAGCAGCCAATTCCCCAGCGGAGGCCAAGAGACCCAGTACTTC.